This T cell receptor beta chain came from a study of response to subunit inactivated influenza vaccine. TCRdb recomputed calls from the RT-PCR reads with MiXCR, one row per CDR3 protein. The data hold almost 600,000 distinct CDR3 sequences, with 12% to 15% observed a single time. V gave up 2 bases and J gave up 6 bases, with 8 bases separating them. Germline-derived CDR1 and CDR2 are MNHNY and SVGAGI (reference sequence). The CDR3 totals 12 residues. The chain uses TRBV6-6 and TRBJ2-7; no firm D call. This clonotype was obtained from a middle-aged man who received an inactivated influenza vaccine. Material: PBMCs from blood, obtained less than 13 days after vaccination. CDR3 sequence reads: CASSYDGIEQYF. The CDR3 DNA is TGTGCCAGCAGTTACGACGGAATCGAGCAGTACTTC.